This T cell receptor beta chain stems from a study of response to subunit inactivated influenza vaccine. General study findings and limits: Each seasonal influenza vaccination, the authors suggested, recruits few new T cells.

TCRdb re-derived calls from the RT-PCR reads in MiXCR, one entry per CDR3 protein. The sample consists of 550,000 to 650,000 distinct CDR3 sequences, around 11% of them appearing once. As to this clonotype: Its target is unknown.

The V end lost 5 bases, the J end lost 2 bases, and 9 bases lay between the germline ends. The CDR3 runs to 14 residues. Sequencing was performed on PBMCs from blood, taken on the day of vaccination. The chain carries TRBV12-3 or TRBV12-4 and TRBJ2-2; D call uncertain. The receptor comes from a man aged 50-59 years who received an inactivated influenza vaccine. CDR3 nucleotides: TGTGCCAGCAGTATACTTATAAACACCGGGGAGCTGTTTTTT. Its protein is CASSILINTGELFF.